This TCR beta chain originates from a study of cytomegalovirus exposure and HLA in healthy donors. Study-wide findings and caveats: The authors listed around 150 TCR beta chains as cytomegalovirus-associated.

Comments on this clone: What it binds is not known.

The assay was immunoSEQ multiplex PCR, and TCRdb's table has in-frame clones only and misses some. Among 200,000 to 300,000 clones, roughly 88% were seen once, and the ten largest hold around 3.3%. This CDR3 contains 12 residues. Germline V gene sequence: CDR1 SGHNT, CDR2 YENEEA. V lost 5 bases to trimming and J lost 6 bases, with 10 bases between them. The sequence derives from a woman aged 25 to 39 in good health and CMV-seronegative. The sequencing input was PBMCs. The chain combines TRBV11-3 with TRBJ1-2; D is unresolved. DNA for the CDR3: TGTGCCAGCAGCCGGGGAGGGAATGGCTACACCTTC. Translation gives CASSRGGNGYTF.